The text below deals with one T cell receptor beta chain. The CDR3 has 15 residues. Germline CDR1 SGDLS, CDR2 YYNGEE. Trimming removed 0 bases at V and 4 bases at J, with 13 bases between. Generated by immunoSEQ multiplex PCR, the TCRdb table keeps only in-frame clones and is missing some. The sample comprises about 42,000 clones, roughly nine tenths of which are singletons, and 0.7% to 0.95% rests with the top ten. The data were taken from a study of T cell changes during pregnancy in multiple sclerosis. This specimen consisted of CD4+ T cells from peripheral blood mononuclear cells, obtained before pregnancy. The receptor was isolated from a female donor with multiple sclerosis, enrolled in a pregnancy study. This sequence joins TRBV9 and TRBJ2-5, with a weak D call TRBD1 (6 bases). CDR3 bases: TGTGCCAGCAGCGTAGTAGGTGGCAGGGGAGAGACCCAGTACTTC. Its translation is CASSVVGGRGETQYF.